These 29 T cell receptor beta chains share one sample of origin, sequenced in a study of blood T cell repertoires in COVID-19. Profiling relied on immunoSEQ multiplex PCR, and the TCRdb table lists in-frame clones only, not all of them. Among 350,000 to 400,000 clones listed, about 87% were seen once. Sample: PBMCs or T cells enriched from blood (not recorded which). All receptors derive from a man aged 35 to 55 in a cohort exposed to, infected with or recovered from COVID-19 (not recorded which).

J is TRBJ2-5 and V is TRBV18; 9 bases are shared with TRBD2. V lost 5 bases, J lost 4 bases, and 8 bases stayed unmatched. Germline V CDR1 and CDR2: KGHSH, LQKENI. This CDR3 has 15 residues. CDR3 sequence reads: CASSSDSGRGETQYF. The CDR3 DNA reads TGTGCCAGCTCATCCGATAGCGGGAGAGGAGAGACCCAGTACTTC.

The chain employs TRBV29-1 and TRBJ1-2, with TRBD1 identical over 9 bases. The CDR3 is made up of 13 amino acids. Losses at the gene ends were 3 bases for V and 4 bases for J; bases not matched to a gene: 3. Germline V lookup: CDR1 SQVTM, CDR2 ANQGSEA. CDR3 sequence: CSVEGQGIYGYTF. The CDR3 nucleotides are TGCAGCGTTGAGGGACAGGGAATCTATGGCTACACCTTC.

The rearrangement links TRBV19 to TRBJ2-7; TRBD2 matches 8 bases. This CDR3 region has 18 residues. CDR1 and CDR2 (germline): LNHDA, SQIVND (reference sequence). After removal of 7 bases from V and 0 bases from J, the junction contained 17 bases not matched to a gene. The CDR3 DNA follows: TGTGCCAGTACCCCACGGTGGGGTAGCGGGACGGGCTCCTACGAGCAGTACTTC. It codes for CASTPRWGSGTGSYEQYF.

The rearrangement joins TRBV2 to TRBJ1-5; the D gene is possibly TRBD1 (5 bases). Germline CDR1 SNHLY, CDR2 FYNNEI. The CDR3 is 17 residues long. V lost 5 bases, J lost 8 bases, and 25 bases lay in between. The CDR3 DNA is TGTGCCAGCAGTCCAGGCGGGGCAGTTCCCTCAATGGAGCCCCAGCATTTT. It encodes CASSPGGAVPSMEPQHF.

This chain links TRBV29-1 with TRBJ2-1, with a tentative D call TRBD2 (6 bases). CDR1 is SQVTM, CDR2 ANQGSEA, per germline. The V end lost 5 bases, the J end lost 5 bases, and 13 bases lay between the germline ends. The CDR3 contains 13 residues. This CDR3 reads CSVREAGDNEQFF. The CDR3 DNA reads as TGCAGCGTTCGGGAAGCGGGTGACAATGAGCAGTTCTTC.

The chain couples TRBV5-1 to TRBJ2-1; 9 bases agree with TRBD2. The V gene's germline CDR1 is SGHRS and CDR2 YFSETQ. The CDR3 is 19 amino acids. The ends lost 3 bases at V and 8 bases at J; junction bases unmatched: 21. The CDR3 region has the DNA TGCGCCAGCAGCTCTGAGGGGTTGCCCGGCGGGAGGGGAAGGGATGAGCAGTTCTTC. Translated, it gives CASSSEGLPGGRGRDEQFF.

The rearrangement links TRBV6-5 to TRBJ2-7, with 9 bases fitting TRBD1. V gave up 5 bases and J gave up 3 bases; unmatched junction bases: 2. CDR1 and CDR2 from the germline V gene are MNHEY and SVGAGI. There are 13 residues in the CDR3. CDR3 in amino acids: CASSTDRGYEQYF. The DNA of the CDR3 is TGTGCCAGCAGTACGGACAGGGGCTACGAGCAGTACTTC.

This clone was seen just once. This chain links TRBV3-1 (or the pseudogene TRBV3-2) with TRBJ2-3; 9 positions match TRBD1. The V gene end was trimmed by 4 bases and the J gene end by 7 bases; junction bases not matched to a gene: 6. Per the germline V gene, CDR1 is LGHDT and CDR2 is YNNKEL (reference sequence). The CDR3 has 14 residues. In DNA form, the CDR3 reads TGTGCCAGCAGCCTGGACAGGGGAGGGTATACGCAGTATTTT. This sequence encodes CASSLDRGGYTQYF.

This clone has at least ten counts. This rearrangement joins TRBV6-5 to TRBJ1-1; 11 nucleotides agree with TRBD1. CDR1 MNHEY and CDR2 SVGAGI come from the germline V gene. With V trimmed by 7 bases and J by 4 bases, 8 bases remained unmatched. CDR3 length: 15 residues. CDR3 amino acids: CASTPGQGVVTEAFF. As DNA, the CDR3 is TGTGCCAGCACCCCGGGACAGGGGGTGGTCACTGAAGCTTTCTTT.

The CDR3 is CASSYRQGYTIYF. CDR3 sequence (DNA): TGTGCCAGCAGTTACCGACAGGGATACACCATATATTTT. This rearrangement joins TRBV27 to TRBJ1-3, with 7 positions matching TRBD1. CDR1 is MNHEY, CDR2 SMNVEV, per germline (reference sequence). V lost 4 bases, J lost 8 bases, and 5 bases stayed unmatched. This CDR3 is 13 amino acids long.

For this clone: Relative to the germline gene, one junction end is altered; a read error may explain this. The gene calls are TRBV6-1 and TRBJ1-5; a weak D match, TRBD1 (5 bases). Germline CDR1 reads MNHNS; CDR2 reads SASEGT. This CDR3 has 13 residues. This chain's CDR3 is CASREDRNQPQHF. The DNA for the CDR3 is TGTGCCAGCAGGGAAGACAGAAATCAGCCCCAGCATTTT.

This clone was detected a few times. CDR3 protein: CASSLGPGGNTEAFF. In nucleotides, the CDR3 is TGTGCCAGCAGCTTAGGTCCAGGGGGGAACACTGAAGCTTTCTTT. V usage is TRBV7-9 and J usage is TRBJ1-1, with TRBD1 matching over 7 bases. J was trimmed by 1 base and V by 1 base; bases with no gene match: 3. This CDR3 has 15 residues. The germline V gene encodes CDR1 SEHNR and CDR2 FQNEAQ (reference sequence).

The V and J genes are TRBV10-3 and TRBJ2-7; 7 positions match TRBD2. The trim removed 2 bases at V and 5 bases at J, leaving 9 bases unmatched. The germline gives CDR1 ENHRY, CDR2 SYGVKD. This CDR3 has 15 amino acids. The CDR3 coding sequence is TGTGCCATCAGTGAGGGAAGTGGGAGGGCCGACGAGCAGTACTTC. Its translation is CAISEGSGRADEQYF.

V is TRBV6-4 and J is TRBJ2-3; 8 bases map to TRBD2. Germline lookup yields CDR1 MRHNA and CDR2 SNTAGT. The CDR3 runs 14 residues. V gave up 4 bases and J gave up 3 bases; unmatched junction bases: 3. Here the CDR3 reads CASSAGGPTDTQYF. The CDR3 DNA reads TGTGCCAGCAGTGCGGGAGGGCCTACAGATACGCAGTATTTT.

This rearrangement joins TRBV4-2 to TRBJ2-3; TRBD2 matches 7 bases. The CDR3 totals 16 residues. Trimming removed 2 bases from V and 2 bases from J; junction bases left unmatched: 7. Germline CDR1 is LGHNA and CDR2 is YNFKEQ. CDR3 region: CASSQQGTTNTDTQYF. The CDR3, as DNA: TGTGCCAGCAGCCAACAAGGGACTACCAACACAGATACGCAGTATTTT.

The gene calls are TRBV2 and TRBJ2-3; 10 bases align to TRBD1. This CDR3 has 14 amino acids. Per germline, CDR1 SNHLY and CDR2 FYNNEI. V was pared by 7 bases and J by 3 bases, with 4 bases of the junction left unmatched. The CDR3 DNA reads as TGTGCCAGCATCACGGACAGGGGGACAGATACGCAGTATTTT. Its protein product is CASITDRGTDTQYF.

This clone was picked up a small number of times. The gene calls are TRBV6-5 and TRBJ1-6; D remains ambiguous. The V and J ends lost 8 bases and 9 bases respectively, with 17 bases between them. CDR3 length equals 14 residues. The germline V gene encodes CDR1 MNHEY and CDR2 SVGAGI. The DNA for the CDR3 is TGTGCCAGCTGCCTGGACTGGGAGAGTTCACCCCTCCACTTT. Protein: CASCLDWESSPLHF.

The genes are TRBV30 and TRBJ2-2; 11 nucleotides agree with TRBD2. Germline V CDR1 and CDR2: GTSNPN, SVGIG (reference sequence). The length of the CDR3 is 13 residues. V lost 8 bases, J lost 5 bases, and 4 bases stayed unmatched. This CDR3 is CARGLAGTGELFF. DNA of the CDR3: TGTGCCAGAGGACTAGCGGGTACCGGGGAGCTGTTTTTT.

The chain carries TRBV19 and TRBJ2-7; D is perhaps TRBD1 (5 bases). Germline assignment: CDR1 LNHDA and CDR2 SQIVND (reference sequence). V gave up 6 bases and J gave up 6 bases, with 15 bases separating them. The CDR3 extends over 13 amino acids. The CDR3 DNA sequence: TGTGCCAGTAGATCTGAAGGGGTACGCGAGCAGTACTTC. Residues: CASRSEGVREQYF.

J is TRBJ2-7 and V is TRBV2, with D uncertain. Deletions cut 5 bases from V and 1 base from J, with 9 bases between. Per germline, CDR1 SNHLY and CDR2 FYNNEI. The CDR3 covers 13 residues. Here the CDR3 reads CASSSQISYEQYF. DNA of the CDR3: TGTGCCAGCAGTTCGCAGATTTCCTACGAGCAGTACTTC.

This clone was counted between two and nine times. The V gene is TRBV12-5, the J gene TRBJ2-2, with TRBD2 as a possible D gene (6 bases). CDR1 and CDR2 (germline): LGHNT, FRNRAP. The CDR3 has 16 residues. The V gene lost 5 bases and the J gene lost 0 bases, with 13 bases spanning the gap. The DNA for the CDR3 is TGTGCTAGTGGTCGTGGACTACTTACGAACACCGGGGAGCTGTTTTTT. Protein sequence: CASGRGLLTNTGELFF.

The chain recombines TRBV10-2 with TRBJ2-3; TRBD2 is a possible D gene (6 bases). This CDR3 comprises 16 residues. V lost 6 bases and J lost 2, with 18 bases in between. Germline CDR1 and CDR2: WSHSY and SAAADI. CDR3 residues: CASSPVGRRLTDTQYF. The CDR3 nucleotides are TGCGCCAGCAGCCCGGTAGGGAGGAGACTCACAGATACGCAGTATTTT.

The V gene is TRBV7-2, the J gene TRBJ2-7; 10 nucleotides agree with TRBD2. After removal of 2 bases from V and 4 bases from J, the junction contained 8 bases not matched to a gene. Germline V CDR1 and CDR2: SGHTA, FQGNSA. This CDR3 contains 16 residues. The CDR3 nucleotides read TGTGCCAGCAGCTTATTATCTTCTAGCGGGAGTTACGAGCAGTACTTC. This gives the protein CASSLLSSSGSYEQYF.

V and J are TRBV4-2 and TRBJ1-6; D is unclear. Between the trimmed V and J ends, which lost 3 bases and 9 bases, there was a span of 9 bases. In germline, CDR1 is LGHNA, CDR2 YNFKEQ. The CDR3 has 13 amino acids. The CDR3 DNA sequence: TGTGCCAGCAGCCAGGCTCGGAGTTCACCCCTCCACTTT. Translation gives CASSQARSSPLHF.

The chain recombines TRBV29-1 with TRBJ2-1; 10 positions match TRBD2. Germline V gene sequence: CDR1 SQVTM, CDR2 ANQGSEA. Trimming removed 3 bases from V and 10 bases from J; junction bases left unmatched: 6. This CDR3 has 13 residues. The chain's CDR3 is CSVDLAGVGEQFF. CDR3 DNA sequence: TGCAGCGTTGATCTAGCGGGAGTGGGGGAGCAGTTCTTC.

The chain joins TRBV5-4 to TRBJ2-7, with D possibly TRBD1 on 6 matching bases. Germline assignment: CDR1 SGHNT and CDR2 YYREEE (reference sequence). V was trimmed by 5 bases and J by 5 bases, leaving 17 bases between them. The CDR3 runs to 14 residues. CDR3 sequence (DNA): TGTGCCAGCAGTCTGGGGGCGACTCGAGACGAGCAGTACTTC. As protein: CASSLGATRDEQYF. The full variable domain, in which reference TRBV5-4 and TRBJ2-7 provide the parts outside the CDR3, is ETGVTQSPTHLIKTRGQQVTLRCSSQSGHNTVSWYQQALGQGPQFIFQYYREEENGRGNFPPRFSGLQFPNYSSELNVNALELDDSALYLCASSLGATRDEQYFGPGTRLTVT.

The CDR3 nucleotides are TGTGCTAGTGCTCGGACTAGCGGGGACAATGAGCAGTTCTTC. It codes for CASARTSGDNEQFF. J is TRBJ2-1 and V is TRBV12-5, with 12 nucleotides matching TRBD2. J lost 5 bases, V lost 7 bases, and 3 bases had no gene match. The length of the CDR3 is 14 residues. The V gene's germline CDR1 is LGHNT and CDR2 FRNRAP.

The rearrangement joins TRBV2 to TRBJ2-7; 9 nucleotides line up with TRBD2. In germline, CDR1 is SNHLY, CDR2 FYNNEI. The CDR3 contains 12 residues. V gave up 10 bases and J gave up 2 bases; unmatched junction bases: 3. The chain's CDR3 is CANSGSTYEQYF. In DNA form, the CDR3 reads TGTGCCAATAGCGGGAGTACCTACGAGCAGTACTTC.

This chain uses TRBV30 with TRBJ2-3; TRBD2 is a possible D gene (6 bases). Looked up from germline, CDR1 is GTSNPN and CDR2 is SVGIG (reference sequence). The CDR3 sequence is 13 residues long. Written as DNA, the CDR3 is TGTGCTTCTGCTAGCGTTAGCACAGATACGCAGTATTTT. Protein product: CASASVSTDTQYF. Supplemented by reference TRBV30 and TRBJ2-3, the full variable domain reads SQTIHQWPATLVQPVGSPLSLECTVEGTSNPNLYWYRQAAGRGLQLLFYSVGIGQISSEVPQNLSASRPQDRQFILSSKKLLLSDSGFYLCASASVSTDTQYFGPGTRLTVL.